These 24 T cell receptor beta chains share one sample of origin, sequenced in a study of preoperative IRX-2 immunotherapy in early breast cancer. Data came from immunoSEQ multiplex PCR; TCRdb stores just in-frame clones and leaves some out. The sample includes around 39,000 clones, about 95% seen only once; the top ten take around 1.6%. Specified treatment: preoperative locoregional IRX-2 cytokine immunotherapy. Source: tumor tissue, taken after IRX-2 immunotherapy. The receptors originated from a human donor with breast cancer.

The rearrangement joins TRBV28 to TRBJ1-2; weak D call: TRBD1 (5 bases). The germline V gene encodes CDR1 MDHEN and CDR2 SYDVKM. There are 14 residues in the CDR3. V was cut by 3 bases and J by 7 bases, with 15 bases left in between. The CDR3 reads CASSLGGFSGGYTF. The CDR3 nucleotides read TGTGCCAGCAGTTTGGGGGGGTTTTCGGGTGGCTACACCTTC.

V usage is TRBV7-2 and J usage is TRBJ2-5; D remains ambiguous. Trimming removed 5 bases from V and 5 bases from J, with 9 bases in between. The CDR3 totals 12 residues. The V gene's germline CDR1 is SGHTA and CDR2 FQGNSA. The CDR3 protein is CASSLMRETQYF. CDR3 DNA sequence: TGTGCCAGCAGCCTTATGCGGGAGACCCAGTACTTC.

The chain joins TRBV6-1 to TRBJ2-4; D unresolved. The ends were cut back, 2 bases at V and 2 bases at J, with 13 bases in the middle. Germline CDR1 and CDR2: MNHNS and SASEGT. This CDR3 spans 16 amino acids. CDR3 nucleotides: TGTGCCAGCAGTGAAACCCATCTAGGTTCCAAAAACATTCAGTACTTC. Amino acids: CASSETHLGSKNIQYF.

This rearrangement joins TRBV28 to TRBJ1-6; D gene uncertain. Germline lookup yields CDR1 MDHEN and CDR2 SYDVKM. The ends were cut back, 6 bases at V and 6 bases at J, with 12 bases in the middle. This CDR3 region has 14 residues. The CDR3 DNA is TGTGCCAGCAGGTGGCGGTTACCTAATTCACCCCTCCACTTT. Amino acid sequence: CASRWRLPNSPLHF.

The chain combines TRBV5-5 with TRBJ1-2, with 7 positions matching TRBD1. Germline assignment: CDR1 SGHKS and CDR2 YYEKEE (reference sequence). The CDR3 is made up of 15 amino acids. J was trimmed by 11 bases and V by 4 bases; bases with no gene match: 17. For the CDR3, the DNA is TGTGCCAGCAGCCCGAAGGTAGGGGGCGTTTTGGCGTACACCTTC. Translating it yields CASSPKVGGVLAYTF. The variable domain in full, completed from reference TRBV5-5 and TRBJ1-2, reads DAGVTQSPTHLIKTRGQQVTLRCSPISGHKSVSWYQQVLGQGPQFIFQYYEKEERGRGNFPDRFSARQFPNYSSELNVNALLLGDSALYLCASSPKVGGVLAYTFGSGTRLTVV.

This sequence joins TRBV18 and TRBJ1-2, with D unresolved. V was trimmed by 2 bases and J by 3 bases, leaving 7 bases between them. Germline values: CDR1 KGHSH, CDR2 LQKENI. The CDR3 runs to 13 residues. The CDR3 spells CASSPGEYYGYTF. The CDR3 nucleotides read TGTGCCAGCTCACCAGGGGAGTACTATGGCTACACCTTC.

The rearrangement links TRBV6-5 to TRBJ1-1; no reliable D call. The ends were cut back, 5 bases at V and 0 bases at J, with 7 bases in the middle. Germline-derived CDR1 and CDR2 are MNHEY and SVGAGI. The CDR3 length is 13 residues. The CDR3 sequence: CASSETVNTEAFF. CDR3 DNA: TGTGCCAGCAGTGAAACGGTGAACACTGAAGCTTTCTTT.

The chain carries TRBV5-1 and TRBJ2-7, with D possibly TRBD1 on 5 matching bases. This CDR3 has 14 amino acids. V was pared by 0 bases and J by 1 base, with 8 bases between. Germline V gives CDR1 SGHRS, CDR2 YFSETQ. The CDR3 region is CASSLEAGSYEQYF. CDR3 bases: TGCGCCAGCAGCTTGGAGGCAGGGTCCTACGAGCAGTACTTC.

The chain recombines TRBV28 with TRBJ2-1; weak D call: TRBD2 (6 bases). Looked up from germline, CDR1 is MDHEN and CDR2 is SYDVKM. This CDR3 comprises 15 residues. V lost 6 bases and J 10 bases, leaving 22 bases between the germline ends. The CDR3 reads CASSHPAGRSYEQFF. The CDR3 coding sequence is TGTGCCAGCAGCCATCCAGCGGGTAGGTCGTACGAGCAGTTCTTC. The whole variable domain, filled in from reference TRBV28 and TRBJ2-1, reads DVKVTQSSRYLVKRTGEKVFLECVQDMDHENMFWYRQDPGLGLRLIYFSYDVKMKEKGDIPEGYSVSREKKERFSLILESASTNQTSMYLCASSHPAGRSYEQFFGPGTRLTVL.

This sequence joins TRBV7-9 and TRBJ1-4; no definite D call. V lost 8 bases, J lost 5 bases, and 9 bases lay in between. Per the germline V gene, CDR1 is SEHNR and CDR2 is FQNEAQ (reference sequence). The CDR3 contains 12 residues. CDR3 sequence: CASVPLNEKLFF. The CDR3 DNA follows: TGTGCCAGCGTCCCGCTGAATGAAAAACTGTTTTTT.

V is TRBV4-2 and J is TRBJ1-1; weak D call: TRBD1 (5 bases). The V end was cut by 0 bases, the J end by 4 bases, with 12 bases between. The length of the CDR3 is 15 residues. The germline CDR1 and CDR2 sequences are LGHNA and YNFKEQ. CDR3 sequence: CASSQEEGLSTEAFF. The CDR3 DNA sequence: TGTGCCAGCAGCCAAGAAGAGGGGTTGAGCACTGAAGCTTTCTTT.

The genes are TRBV11-2 and TRBJ2-7, with D unclear. V gave up 5 bases and J gave up 4 bases, with 18 bases separating them. The CDR3 sequence is 15 residues long. Germline V lookup: CDR1 SGHAT, CDR2 FQNNGV. CDR3 DNA: TGTGCCAGCAGCCCCTCGATGGGCCCTGAGTACGAGCAGTACTTC. Protein product: CASSPSMGPEYEQYF. The whole variable domain, filled in from reference TRBV11-2 and TRBJ2-7, reads EAGVAQSPRYKIIEKRQSVAFWCNPISGHATLYWYQQILGQGPKLLIQFQNNGVVDDSQLPKDRFSAERLKGVDSTLKIQPAKLEDSAVYLCASSPSMGPEYEQYFGPGTRLTVT.

The V and J genes are TRBV7-2 and TRBJ1-1; TRBD1 might be the D (6 bases). Germline V gene sequence: CDR1 SGHTA, CDR2 FQGNSA. The germline V and J ends were trimmed by 9 bases and 5 bases, with 19 bases remaining between them. This CDR3 spans 14 amino acids. The DNA for the CDR3 is TGTGCCAGTCGAACTGGGACATTTGGAACTGAAGCTTTCTTT. Translated: CASRTGTFGTEAFF.

The genes are TRBV5-5 and TRBJ2-5; possible D gene TRBD2, 5 bases. This CDR3 comprises 15 residues. The ends were cut back, 2 bases at V and 1 base at J, with 12 bases in the middle. Germline-derived CDR1 and CDR2 are SGHKS and YYEKEE (reference sequence). The CDR3 is CASSFPGTFQETQYF. The DNA of the CDR3 is TGTGCCAGCAGCTTTCCGGGAACCTTCCAAGAGACCCAGTACTTC.

The sample holds one count of this clone. The rearrangement links TRBV9 to TRBJ2-1, with no clear D. With 0 bases removed from V and 0 bases from J, the gap between germline ends came to 4 bases. This CDR3 is built from 14 residues. Germline V lookup: CDR1 SGDLS, CDR2 YYNGEE. The CDR3 DNA reads as TGTGCCAGCAGCGTAGACGGCTCCTACAATGAGCAGTTCTTC. Translation: CASSVDGSYNEQFF. The entire variable domain, with the rest obtained from reference TRBV9 and TRBJ2-1, is as follows: DSGVTQTPKHLITATGQRVTLRCSPRSGDLSVYWYQQSLDQGLQFLIQYYNGEERAKGNILERFSAQQFPDLHSELNLSSLELGDSALYFCASSVDGSYNEQFFGPGTRLTVL.

The chain links TRBV6-1 to TRBJ2-5; 7 bases are a match to TRBD2. The length of the CDR3 is 13 residues. V gave up 7 bases and J gave up 1 base; unmatched junction bases: 3. Germline V CDR1 and CDR2: MNHNS, SASEGT. DNA of the CDR3: TGTGCCAGCACCAGGACTAGCCAAGAGACCCAGTACTTC. This codes for CASTRTSQETQYF.

The rearrangement uses TRBV10-3 and TRBJ2-1; 11 bases map to TRBD2. The CDR3 extends over 17 amino acids. CDR1 is ENHRY and CDR2 is SYGVKD in the germline V gene. V gave up 8 bases and J gave up 6 bases; unmatched junction bases: 15. Here the CDR3 DNA reads TGTGCCATCGGAACCTTAAGTAGCGGGGGGGTCTCCAATGAGCAGTTCTTC. It is translated as CAIGTLSSGGVSNEQFF.

The chain employs TRBV28 and TRBJ2-3, with TRBD2 matching over 15 bases. Trimming at V came to 0 bases and at J to 5 bases, leaving 3 bases not matched to a gene. From germline, CDR1 is MDHEN and CDR2 SYDVKM. The CDR3 has 17 residues. The CDR3 DNA reads as TGTGCCAGCAGTTTATGGGGGACTAGCGGGGGGATAGATACGCAGTATTTT. It yields the protein CASSLWGTSGGIDTQYF.

To note about this clone: The junction does not match germline at one end; this may be a read error. The chain links TRBV5-5 to TRBJ1-1; D is perhaps TRBD1 (5 bases). Germline CDR1 reads SGHKS; CDR2 reads YYEKEE (reference sequence). The CDR3 is 13 residues long. DNA for the CDR3: TGTGCCAGCAGCTTAGGGTCGGGGCAGTTCGAAAGGTTT. Its protein is CASSLGSGQFERF.

The chain has TRBV4-2 and TRBJ2-1, with D tentatively TRBD2 (6 bases). The CDR3 length is 15 residues. Trimming removed 1 base from V and 4 bases from J, with 11 bases in between. The germline gives CDR1 LGHNA, CDR2 YNFKEQ. For the CDR3, the DNA is TGTGCCAGCAGCCAAGGACTTGCGGGGTACAATGAGCAGTTCTTC. As protein: CASSQGLAGYNEQFF.

V is TRBV28 and J is TRBJ1-6; D is uncertain. Germline loops: CDR1 MDHEN, CDR2 SYDVKM. The CDR3 sequence is 12 residues long. V gave up 3 bases and J gave up 8 bases, with 5 bases separating them. Here the CDR3 reads CASSLRDSPLHF. CDR3 DNA sequence: TGTGCCAGCAGTTTGAGGGATTCACCCCTCCACTTT.

The chain links TRBV7-2 to TRBJ1-4, with D possibly being TRBD1 (5 bases). The length of the CDR3 is 15 residues. Trimming took off 5 bases at V and 10 bases at J, with 20 bases between the two ends. Germline assignment: CDR1 SGHTA and CDR2 FQGNSA. CDR3 sequence: CASSPSPRGTGKLFF. CDR3 DNA: TGTGCCAGCAGCCCCAGTCCAAGAGGTACAGGAAAACTGTTTTTT. The variable domain in full, completed from reference TRBV7-2 and TRBJ1-4, reads GAGVSQSPSNKVTEKGKDVELRCDPISGHTALYWYRQSLGQGLEFLIYFQGNSAPDKSGLPSDRFSAERTGGSVSTLTIQRTQQEDSAVYLCASSPSPRGTGKLFFGSGTQLSVL.

V is TRBV6-5 and J is TRBJ2-1; tentatively, D is TRBD1 (5 bases). This CDR3 is 15 amino acids long. CDR1 is MNHEY, CDR2 SVGAGI, per germline. Trimming cost V 5 bases and J 6 bases, with 17 bases left between them. The CDR3 nucleotides read TGTGCCAGCAGTAAGACAGTGGTTGACGGCAATGAGCAGTTCTTC. It yields the protein CASSKTVVDGNEQFF.

This sequence joins TRBV2 and TRBJ2-5, with a weak D call TRBD2 (7 bases). The J call is in doubt because the DNA end fits TRBJ2-7 better. This CDR3 is built from 13 residues. CDR1 and CDR2 (germline): SNHLY, FYNNEI. The CDR3 nucleotides read TGTGCCACCGCCCGCGGGGGCGGGAGCGAGCAGTACTTC. Translation: CATARGGGSEQYF.